This T cell receptor beta chain was sequenced for a study of blood T cell repertoires in COVID-19. Across the study: The United States, Italy and Spain provided the acute and convalescent COVID-19 samples. The analysed material was cDNA or gDNA that came from T cells, B-cell-depleted T cells, or PBMCs.

V was trimmed by 4 bases and J by 7 bases, leaving 14 bases between them. Germline V CDR1 and CDR2: LGHNA, YNFKEQ. The CDR3 sequence is 15 residues long. Produced via immunoSEQ multiplex PCR; TCRdb's table is partial and in-frame only. The data hold about 210,000 clones, with approximately 89% observed a single time. The rearrangement links TRBV4-2 to TRBJ1-6; D is possibly TRBD1 (5 bases). Sequencing input: peripheral blood. This sequence originates from a woman between 35 and 50 years old with acute or convalescent COVID-19. Written as DNA, the CDR3 is TGTGCCAGCAGCCCGGGGGAGAGAGGGAATTCACCCCTCCACTTT. Residues: CASSPGERGNSPLHF.